This T cell receptor beta chain was found in a study of cytomegalovirus exposure and HLA in healthy donors. Study-wide findings and caveats: One variant, a missense change in DCLRE1C, was linked in a later analysis to TCR beta V- and J-gene trimming. Earlier analysis yielded a pattern in which most TCR beta V segments were productive about 90% or about 30% of the time.

CDR3 size: 14 residues. Germline CDR1 is SGDLS and CDR2 is YYNGEE. The V segment lost 4 bases and the J segment 3 bases; nucleotides outside the gene matches: 6. As regards this clone: The antigen remains unidentified.

Primers included in the PCR were 60 Vbeta and 13 Jbeta primers. Using immunoSEQ multiplex PCR, the repertoire was profiled, and TCRdb retains in-frame clones only, with some absent. The table includes approximately 240,000 clones, 70% to 85% detected once. This sequence was found in a woman aged 40 to 55 in good health and CMV-seronegative. Sequencing was done on a sample of PBMCs. This rearrangement joins TRBV9 to TRBJ2-7; TRBD1 aligns across 8 bases. The CDR3 bases are TGTGCCAGCAGCCCCCGGGACAGGAGCTACGAGCAGTACTTC. Amino acid sequence: CASSPRDRSYEQYF.